The 11 T cell receptor beta chains given below trace back to one sample, sequenced in a study of T cell responses to AZD1222 COVID-19 vaccine. Assay: immunoSEQ multiplex PCR; the TCRdb copy retains only in-frame clones and omits some. This sample yields over 150,000 clones, of which roughly 92% are seen a single time; less than 1.2% belongs to the top ten. Sample: peripheral blood, taken 28 days after the second AZD1222 dose. The receptors derive from an adult who received the AZD1222 COVID-19 vaccine.

In DNA, the CDR3 is TGTGCCATCAGTAGACAGGTCACCTCTGGAAACACCATATATTTT. Amino acid sequence: CAISRQVTSGNTIYF. V usage is TRBV10-3 and J usage is TRBJ1-3, with a possible D match to TRBD1 (6 bases). The CDR3 is made up of 15 amino acids. V lost 5 bases and J lost 0, with 11 bases in between. Looked up from germline, CDR1 is ENHRY and CDR2 is SYGVKD.

The chain has TRBV15 and TRBJ1-2; 7 nucleotides line up with TRBD1. Germline V CDR1 and CDR2: LNHNV, YYDKDF (reference sequence). V was clipped by 7 bases and J by 5 bases; unmatched bases: 10. This CDR3 contains 14 residues. For the CDR3, the DNA is TGTGCCACCAATCCCGGGACAGCGATTTATGGCTACACCTTC. As protein: CATNPGTAIYGYTF.

The chain combines TRBV11-3 with TRBJ1-1; no reliable D call. CDR1 is SGHNT, CDR2 YENEEA, per germline. The CDR3 runs 14 residues. V was cut by 1 base and J by 0 bases, with 6 bases left in between. The CDR3, as DNA: TGTGCCAGCAGCTTAGGCAGGTTGAACACTGAAGCTTTCTTT. It is translated as CASSLGRLNTEAFF.

This chain links TRBV6-5 with TRBJ1-6; a possible D gene is TRBD1 (5 bases). Germline CDR1 and CDR2: MNHEY and SVGAGI. V lost 2 bases and J lost 10, with 12 bases in between. This CDR3 has 14 amino acids. The CDR3 DNA reads TGTGCCAGCAGTTACGAGCGGGGACGGTCACCCCTCCACTTT. This encodes CASSYERGRSPLHF.

The chain couples TRBV4-2 to TRBJ2-2, with 8 bases fitting TRBD2. The CDR3 totals 17 residues. Germline CDR1 LGHNA, CDR2 YNFKEQ. V lost 1 base to trimming and J lost 6 bases; unmatched junction nucleotides: 10. In DNA form, the CDR3 reads TGTGCCAGCAGCCAAGGGACCGGGGGGGCCTTCGCCGGGGAGCTGTTTTTT. Amino acid sequence: CASSQGTGGAFAGELFF.

V and J are TRBV28 and TRBJ2-1, with D tentatively TRBD1 (6 bases). Trimming took off 6 bases at V and 11 bases at J, with 17 bases between the two ends. The length of the CDR3 is 13 residues. Germline V gives CDR1 MDHEN, CDR2 SYDVKM. This CDR3 reads CASSPTGNGKQFF. In nucleotides, the CDR3 is TGTGCCAGCAGCCCTACAGGGAATGGAAAGCAGTTCTTC.

V and J are TRBV7-9 and TRBJ1-2; 9 bases line up with TRBD1. This CDR3 region has 12 residues. V trimming: 5 bases; J trimming: 10 bases; junction bases outside the gene matches: 5. Germline CDR1 SEHNR, CDR2 FQNEAQ (reference sequence). In nucleotides, the CDR3 is TGTGCCAGCAGCCCGGGACAGGGCGCCTACACCTTC. The encoded protein is CASSPGQGAYTF.

The V gene is TRBV3-1 (or the pseudogene TRBV3-2), the J gene TRBJ1-2; weak D call: TRBD1 (5 bases). CDR1 LGHDT and CDR2 YNNKEL come from the germline V gene (reference sequence). The V and J ends lost 1 base and 4 bases respectively, with 7 bases between them. CDR3 size: 13 residues. CDR3 nucleotides: TGTGCCAGCAGCCAAGGGGGGGTCTATGGCTACACCTTC. Its translation is CASSQGGVYGYTF.

The CDR3 spells CASSHRGSTEAFF. The CDR3 DNA reads TGCGCCAGCAGTCACAGGGGTTCCACTGAAGCTTTCTTT. V usage is TRBV10-2 and J usage is TRBJ1-1; 7 bases align to TRBD1. The CDR3 runs to 13 residues. CDR1 WSHSY and CDR2 SAAADI come from the germline V gene. V trimming: 5 bases; J trimming: 4 bases; junction bases outside the gene matches: 4.

The chain carries TRBV6-2 or TRBV6-3 and TRBJ2-7; tentatively, D is TRBD2 (5 bases). V shed 4 bases and J shed 5 bases, with 12 bases lying between them. This CDR3 has 13 residues. CDR1 MNHEY and CDR2 SVGEGT come from the germline V gene. CDR3 loop: CASSFKSGNEQYF. Written as DNA, the CDR3 is TGTGCCAGCAGTTTCAAATCGGGGAACGAGCAGTACTTC.

This clone appeared a single time. The chain joins TRBV2 to TRBJ2-5; D might be TRBD1 (7 bases). The CDR3 has 17 residues. V shed 2 bases and J shed 4 bases, with 20 bases lying between them. Germline V gene lookup returns CDR1 SNHLY and CDR2 FYNNEI. The chain's CDR3 is CASSELESSGGGETQYF. The CDR3, as DNA: TGTGCCAGCAGTGAATTAGAATCGTCAGGGGGAGGAGAGACCCAGTACTTC.